The clone carrying this T cell receptor beta chain appeared a single time. This specimen comes from a study of T cell changes during pregnancy in multiple sclerosis. Sequencing used immunoSEQ multiplex PCR; TCRdb keeps in-frame clones, though not all of them. The sample shows about 70,000 clones, about nine tenths of them seen only once. This TCR was sampled from a female donor with multiple sclerosis, enrolled in a pregnancy study. Sequencing was performed on CD4+ T cells from peripheral blood mononuclear cells, taken after pregnancy.

This CDR3 is CASSPGTDSGNTIYF. The CDR3 region has the DNA TGTGCCAGCAGCCCGGGGACTGACTCTGGAAACACCATATATTTT. This chain links TRBV7-9 with TRBJ1-3; perhaps TRBD1 as D (5 bases). This CDR3 is built from 15 residues. The V gene lost 5 bases and the J gene lost 0 bases, with 11 bases spanning the gap. Germline V lookup: CDR1 SEHNR, CDR2 FQNEAQ (reference sequence).